A single sample gave rise to the 3 T cell receptor beta chains below, sequenced in a study of CDR3 diversity in severe acne. Each CDR3 protein gets one entry after TCRdb re-called the PCR reads with MiXCR. Here the sample spans more than 80,000 distinct CDR3 sequences, 45% to 50% being singletons. Material for sequencing was blood. The receptors stem from a male donor with severe acne vulgaris.

This clonotype was detected ten times or more. The genes are TRBV20-1 and TRBJ2-7; TRBD2 matches 9 bases. Germline V gene data show CDR1 as DFQATT and CDR2 as SNEGSKA (reference sequence). The CDR3 has 13 residues. J lost 0 bases, V lost 7 bases, and 4 bases had no gene match. CDR3 region: CSVLTSGSYEQYF. The CDR3 DNA sequence: TGCAGTGTTCTGACTAGCGGCTCCTACGAGCAGTACTTC.

The V call is TRBV5-6, the J call TRBJ2-2; D uncertain. Germline CDR1 SGHDT, CDR2 YYEEEE. This CDR3 region has 14 residues. The V end lost 2 bases, the J end lost 0 bases, and 5 bases lay between the germline ends. CDR3 bases: TGTGCCAGCAGCTTAGGGACGAACACCGGGGAGCTGTTTTTT. It specifies CASSLGTNTGELFF.

Written as DNA, the CDR3 is TGCGCCAGCAGCCAAGAGGTCGGGACAGTCTACGAGCAGTACTTC. Translation: CASSQEVGTVYEQYF. This chain connects TRBV4-3 to TRBJ2-7, with 7 bases that match TRBD1. The junction had 5 bases not matched to a gene; V was cut back by 0 bases and J by 3 bases. The CDR3 runs 15 residues. Germline values: CDR1 LGHNA, CDR2 YSLEER.